These 12 T cell receptor beta chains came from one sample sequenced in a study of T-cell memory formation after mild COVID-19. TCRdb analysed the 5' RACE reads with MiXCR anew, one entry per CDR3 protein. The data contain about 560,000 distinct CDR3 sequences, 20% to 25% of them singletons. Material for sequencing was PBMCs or a T cell subset sorted from them (not recorded which). These receptors all come from an adult woman who had mild COVID-19 (a few samples of this study predate the infection). Cell type and time point are not known.

This chain joins TRBV30 and TRBJ2-2, with D uncertain. CDR1 GTSNPN and CDR2 SVGIG come from the germline V gene (reference sequence). V was clipped by 1 base and J by 4 bases, with 10 bases between them. The CDR3 extends over 14 amino acids. The DNA of the CDR3 is TGTGCCTGGAGTGCCTGGACCTTCACCGGGGAGCTGTTTTTT. Its translation is CAWSAWTFTGELFF.

In this sample, this clonotype turned up many times. The V call is TRBV5-1, the J call TRBJ2-3, with D perhaps matching TRBD1 (5 bases). V lost 0 bases and J 1 base, leaving 9 bases between the germline ends. Germline V gene data show CDR1 as SGHRS and CDR2 as YFSETQ. The CDR3 is 15 residues long. The CDR3 sequence is CASSLVGRGTDTQYF. Written as DNA, the CDR3 is TGCGCCAGCAGCTTGGTGGGCAGGGGCACAGATACGCAGTATTTT.

This clonotype was observed a handful of times. The chain couples TRBV7-8 to TRBJ2-2; TRBD1 is a possible D gene (7 bases). The V and J ends lost 4 bases and 9 bases respectively, with 15 bases between them. Looked up from germline, CDR1 is SGHVS and CDR2 is FQNEAQ. The CDR3 is 14 amino acids. CDR3 amino acids: CASSSRGDVRELFF. In nucleotides, the CDR3 is TGTGCCAGCAGCTCCAGGGGGGACGTCAGGGAGCTGTTTTTT.

This chain uses TRBV20-1 with TRBJ2-1; 12 nucleotides agree with TRBD2. J lost 3 bases, V lost 2 bases, and 5 bases had no gene match. The CDR3 totals 16 residues. The germline CDR1 and CDR2 sequences are DFQATT and SNEGSKA (reference sequence). The CDR3 DNA follows: TGCAGTGCTAGAAGGCTAGCGGGGGGGCGCTACAATGAGCAGTTCTTC. Protein product: CSARRLAGGRYNEQFF.

The sample holds a few counts of this clonotype. CDR3 in amino acids: CASSSTNRLGMEKLFF. In nucleotides, the CDR3 is TGTGCCAGCAGTTCAACCAACCGCTTGGGTATGGAAAAACTGTTTTTT. The genes are TRBV12-3 or TRBV12-4 and TRBJ1-4, with D hard to call. This CDR3 has 16 residues. V lost 4 bases and J 8 bases, leaving 20 bases between the germline ends.

The chain carries TRBV13 and TRBJ2-7, with 11 positions matching TRBD1. Germline V gene data show CDR1 as PRHDT and CDR2 as FYEKMQ (reference sequence). The CDR3 is 15 amino acids. V shed 1 base, J shed 5 bases, and the junction held 4 bases outside the gene matches. The DNA of the CDR3 is TGTGCCAGCAGCTTAGAAGGGACAGGGGGGAACGAGCAGTACTTC. The encoded protein is CASSLEGTGGNEQYF.

J is TRBJ2-5 and V is TRBV5-1; weak D call: TRBD2 (6 bases). There are 16 residues in the CDR3. CDR1 is SGHRS and CDR2 is YFSETQ in the germline V gene. Deletions cut 4 bases from V and 1 base from J, with 17 bases between. CDR3 sequence (DNA): TGCGCCAGCAGCCCCCCTTCGGGAGATGTCCAAGAGACCCAGTACTTC. It encodes CASSPPSGDVQETQYF.

This clonotype showed up just a few times. V is TRBV6-5 and J is TRBJ2-3; the D gene is possibly TRBD2 (5 bases). The CDR3 is 15 residues long. V lost 0 bases and J lost 2, with 9 bases in between. Germline assignment: CDR1 MNHEY and CDR2 SVGAGI. CDR3 protein: CASSYSTGITDTQYF. The CDR3 DNA is TGTGCCAGCAGTTACTCGACCGGGATCACAGATACGCAGTATTTT.

This clonotype was observed a handful of times. V is TRBV5-1 and J is TRBJ1-2; no clear D gene. The CDR3 is 15 residues long. Trimming pared 0 bases from V and 8 bases from J, leaving 17 bases between. Germline loops: CDR1 SGHRS, CDR2 YFSETQ. CDR3 sequence (DNA): TGCGCCAGCAGCTTGGGTGGCAGGAGGGATGAAGGCTACACCTTC. This gives the protein CASSLGGRRDEGYTF. The full variable domain, in which reference TRBV5-1 and TRBJ1-2 provide the parts outside the CDR3, is KAGVTQTPRYLIKTRGQQVTLSCSPISGHRSVSWYQQTPGQGLQFLFEYFSETQRNKGNFPGRFSGRQFSNSRSEMNVSTLELGDSALYLCASSLGGRRDEGYTFGSGTRLTVV.

The sample holds a few counts of this clonotype. The J gene is TRBJ1-1, the V gene TRBV4-1; tentatively, D is TRBD1 (6 bases). The CDR3 has 16 residues. CDR1 is MGHRA, CDR2 YSYEKL, per germline. The V end lost 7 bases, the J end lost 1 base, and 19 bases lay between the germline ends. CDR3 sequence (DNA): TGCGCCAGCACCCCACGGGGAGGGGGTTCGAACACTGAAGCTTTCTTT. Its protein product is CASTPRGGGSNTEAFF.

This clonotype was counted only a few times. The chain links TRBV24-1 to TRBJ1-4; D is perhaps TRBD1 (5 bases). Germline V gene sequence: CDR1 KGHDR, CDR2 SFDVKD. The CDR3 covers 17 residues. V lost 3 bases, J lost 3 bases, and 16 bases lay in between. The CDR3 bases are TGTGCCACCAGTGATACAGGAGACGCACCTTCTAATGAAAAACTGTTTTTT. It yields the protein CATSDTGDAPSNEKLFF.

The chain links TRBV11-3 to TRBJ2-1; perhaps D is TRBD1 or TRBD2 (6 bases each). V dropped 4 bases and J dropped 0 bases, with 13 bases sitting between them. CDR3 length: 16 residues. In germline, CDR1 is SGHNT, CDR2 YENEEA. DNA for the CDR3: TGTGCCAGCAGCTCCGGGGGCACGAGCTCCTACAATGAGCAGTTCTTC. As protein: CASSSGGTSSYNEQFF.